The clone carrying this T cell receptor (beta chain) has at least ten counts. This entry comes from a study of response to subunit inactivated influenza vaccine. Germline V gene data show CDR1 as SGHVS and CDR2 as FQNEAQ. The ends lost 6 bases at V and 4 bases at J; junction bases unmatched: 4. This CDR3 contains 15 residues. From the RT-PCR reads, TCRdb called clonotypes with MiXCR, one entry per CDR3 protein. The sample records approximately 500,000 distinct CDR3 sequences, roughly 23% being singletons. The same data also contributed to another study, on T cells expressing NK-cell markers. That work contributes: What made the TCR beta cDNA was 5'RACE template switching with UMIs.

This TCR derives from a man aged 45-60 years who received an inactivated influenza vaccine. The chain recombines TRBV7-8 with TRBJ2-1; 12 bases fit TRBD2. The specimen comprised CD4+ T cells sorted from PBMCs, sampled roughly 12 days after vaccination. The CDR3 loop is CASRATSGSYNEQFF. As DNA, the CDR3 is TGTGCCAGCAGGGCGACTAGCGGGAGTTACAATGAGCAGTTCTTC.